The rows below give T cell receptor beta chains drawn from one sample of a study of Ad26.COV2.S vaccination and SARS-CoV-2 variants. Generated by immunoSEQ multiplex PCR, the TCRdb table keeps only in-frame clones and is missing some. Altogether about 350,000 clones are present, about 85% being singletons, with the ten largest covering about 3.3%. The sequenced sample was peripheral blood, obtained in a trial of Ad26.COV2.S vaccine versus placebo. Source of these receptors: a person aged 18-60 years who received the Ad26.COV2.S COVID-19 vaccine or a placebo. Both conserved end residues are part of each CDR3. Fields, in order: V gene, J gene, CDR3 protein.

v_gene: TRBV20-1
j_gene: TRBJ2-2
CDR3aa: CSASPGTGELFF

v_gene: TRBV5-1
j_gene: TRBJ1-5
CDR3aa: CASSSTGQSSQPQHF

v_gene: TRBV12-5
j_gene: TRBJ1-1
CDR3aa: CASGVPSGQANTEAFF

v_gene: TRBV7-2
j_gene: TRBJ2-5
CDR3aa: CASSLEGGRVRGKETQYF

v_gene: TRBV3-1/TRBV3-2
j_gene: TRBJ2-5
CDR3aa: CASSQSGETQYF

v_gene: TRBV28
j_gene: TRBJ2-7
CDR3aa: CAHGSGNGGEQYF

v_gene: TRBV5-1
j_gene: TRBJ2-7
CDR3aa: CASTPAGGSYEQYF

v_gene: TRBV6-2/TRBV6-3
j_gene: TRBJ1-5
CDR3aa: CASSNGGARGQPQHF

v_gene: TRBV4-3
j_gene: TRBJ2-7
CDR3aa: CASSQEQFAYEQYF

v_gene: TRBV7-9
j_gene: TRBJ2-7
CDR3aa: CASSLEGARVGEQYF

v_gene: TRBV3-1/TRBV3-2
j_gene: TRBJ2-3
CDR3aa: CASSLISAGGDTQYF

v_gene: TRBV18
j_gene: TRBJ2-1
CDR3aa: CASSQIQGNEQFF

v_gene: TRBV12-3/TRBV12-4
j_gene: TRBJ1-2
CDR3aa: CASSSGVYGYTF

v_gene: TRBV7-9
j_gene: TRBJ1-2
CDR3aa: CASSGSYGYTF

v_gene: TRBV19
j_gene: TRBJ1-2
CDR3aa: CASSISPRGLFWGYTF

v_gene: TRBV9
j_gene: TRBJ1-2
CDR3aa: CASSVVEGPHGYTF

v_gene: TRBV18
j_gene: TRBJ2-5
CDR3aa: CASSPEGQGWKETQYF

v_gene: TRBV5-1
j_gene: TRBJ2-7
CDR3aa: CASSLERYEQYF

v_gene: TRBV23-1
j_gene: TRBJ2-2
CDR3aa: CASSQSGNRDRSGELFF

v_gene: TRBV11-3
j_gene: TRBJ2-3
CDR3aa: CASSLFGEGDTQYF

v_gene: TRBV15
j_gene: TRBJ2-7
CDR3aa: CATGPGLATEQYF

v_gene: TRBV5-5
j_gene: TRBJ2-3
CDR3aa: CASSLLLTVGPTTDTQYF

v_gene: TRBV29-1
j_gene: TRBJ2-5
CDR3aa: CSARTGATTQETQYF

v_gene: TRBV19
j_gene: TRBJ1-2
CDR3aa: CASSKRQGPSYGYTF

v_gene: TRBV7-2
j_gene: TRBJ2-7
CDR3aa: CASSSWDSGSYEQYF

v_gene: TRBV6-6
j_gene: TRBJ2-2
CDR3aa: CASTLGQRNTGELFF

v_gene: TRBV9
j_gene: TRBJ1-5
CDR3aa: CASSEGQGNQPQHF

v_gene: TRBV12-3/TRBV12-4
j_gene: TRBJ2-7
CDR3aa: CASSRTFFAEQYF